The sequence of this T cell receptor beta chain was determined in a study of shared clonotypes between healthy human individuals. This CDR3 spans 15 amino acids. V was shortened by 5 bases and J by 7 bases, with 15 bases between the two germline ends. Germline values: CDR1 MDHEN, CDR2 SYDVKM. Concerning this clone: Its antigen is undetermined. Just one base apart from a much larger clone, this may be a read error. The sample contains more than one DNA sequence encoding this CDR3.

Study-wide findings and caveats: Limited genetic and exposure-history diversity came from having few donors.

Deep level was the assay's run setting. It was across several immunoSEQ plates that each subset's genomic DNA was evenly split. In replicate PCRs of unsorted PBMC, around 310 ng DNA, roughly 30,000 T cell genomes, was used. Profiling relied on immunoSEQ multiplex PCR, and the TCRdb table lists in-frame clones only, not all of them. The table includes over 400,000 clones, roughly 80% detected once. Sequencing input: PBMCs. The clonotype was recovered from a woman between 40 and 55 years old in good health. Some clones in this sample may be carry-over from other donors' samples. The gene calls are TRBV28 and TRBJ1-6, with D perhaps TRBD1 (5 bases). The CDR3 DNA follows: TGTGCCAGCAGTCTAGGGAGGGGTTGGAATTCACCCCTCCACTTT. Encoded protein: CASSLGRGWNSPLHF. The variable domain in full, completed from reference TRBV28 and TRBJ1-6, reads DVKVTQSSRYLVKRTGEKVFLECVQDMDHENMFWYRQDPGLGLRLIYFSYDVKMKEKGDIPEGYSVSREKKERFSLILESASTNQTSMYLCASSLGRGWNSPLHFGNGTRLTVT.